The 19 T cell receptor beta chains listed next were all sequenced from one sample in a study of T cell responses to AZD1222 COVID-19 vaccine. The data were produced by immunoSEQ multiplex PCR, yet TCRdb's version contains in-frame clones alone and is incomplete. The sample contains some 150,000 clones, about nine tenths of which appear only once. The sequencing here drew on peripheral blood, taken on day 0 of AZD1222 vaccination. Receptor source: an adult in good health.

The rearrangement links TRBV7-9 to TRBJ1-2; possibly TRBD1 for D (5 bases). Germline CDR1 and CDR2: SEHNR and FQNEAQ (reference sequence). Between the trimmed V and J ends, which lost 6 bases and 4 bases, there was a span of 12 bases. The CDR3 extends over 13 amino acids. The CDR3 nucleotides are TGTGCCAGCAGAGGAGCAGGGCCCTATGGCTACACCTTC. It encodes CASRGAGPYGYTF.

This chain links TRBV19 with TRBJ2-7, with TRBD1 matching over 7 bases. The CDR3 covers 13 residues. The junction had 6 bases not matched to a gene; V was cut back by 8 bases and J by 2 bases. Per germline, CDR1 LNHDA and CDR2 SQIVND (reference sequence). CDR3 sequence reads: CASSPGQTYEQYF. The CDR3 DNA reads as TGTGCCAGTTCGCCGGGACAGACCTACGAGCAGTACTTC.

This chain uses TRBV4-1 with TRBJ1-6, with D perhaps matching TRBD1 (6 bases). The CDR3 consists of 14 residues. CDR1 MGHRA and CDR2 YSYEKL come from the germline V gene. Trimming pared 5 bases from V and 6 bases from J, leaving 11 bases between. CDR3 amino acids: CASSWTDGNSPLHF. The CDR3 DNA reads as TGCGCCAGCAGCTGGACAGACGGTAATTCACCCCTCCACTTT.

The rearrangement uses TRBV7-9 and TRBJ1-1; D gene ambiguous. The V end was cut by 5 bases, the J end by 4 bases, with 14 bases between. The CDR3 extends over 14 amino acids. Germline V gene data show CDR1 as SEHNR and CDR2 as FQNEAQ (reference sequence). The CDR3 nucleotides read TGTGCCAGCAGCGAAGTAGGCAGTGGCACTGAAGCTTTCTTT. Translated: CASSEVGSGTEAFF.

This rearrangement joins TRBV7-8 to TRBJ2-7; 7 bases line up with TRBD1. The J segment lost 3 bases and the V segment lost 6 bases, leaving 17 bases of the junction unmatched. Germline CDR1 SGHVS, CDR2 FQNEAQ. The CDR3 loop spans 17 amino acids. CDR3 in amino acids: CASSPPQDRLRDYEQYF. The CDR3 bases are TGTGCCAGCAGTCCCCCACAGGACAGGCTACGAGACTACGAGCAGTACTTC.

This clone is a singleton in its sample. CDR3: CASSAAVSNQPQHF. In nucleotides, the CDR3 is TGTGCCAGTAGTGCGGCTGTCAGCAATCAGCCCCAGCATTTT. This sequence joins TRBV19 and TRBJ1-5; D ambiguous. CDR3 length equals 14 residues. Germline CDR1 LNHDA, CDR2 SQIVND (reference sequence). V was shortened by 5 bases and J by 1 base, with 9 bases between the two germline ends. Full variable domain (rest looked up from reference TRBV19 and TRBJ1-5): DGGITQSPKYLFRKEGQNVTLSCEQNLNHDAMYWYRQDPGQGLRLIYYSQIVNDFQKGDIAEGYSVSREKKESFPLTVTSAQKNPTAFYLCASSAAVSNQPQHFGDGTRLSIL.

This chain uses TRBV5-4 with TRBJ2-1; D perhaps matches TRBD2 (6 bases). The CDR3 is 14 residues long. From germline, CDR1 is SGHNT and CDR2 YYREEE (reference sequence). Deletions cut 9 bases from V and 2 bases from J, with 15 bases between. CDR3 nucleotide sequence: TGTGCCATCTCTAGCGAAAGAACCTACAATGAGCAGTTCTTC. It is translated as CAISSERTYNEQFF.

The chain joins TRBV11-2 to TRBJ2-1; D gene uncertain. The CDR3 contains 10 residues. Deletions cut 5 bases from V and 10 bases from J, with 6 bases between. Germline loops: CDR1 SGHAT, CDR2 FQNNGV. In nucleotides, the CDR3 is TGTGCCAGCAGCCAGAGGGAGCAGTTCTTC. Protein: CASSQREQFF.

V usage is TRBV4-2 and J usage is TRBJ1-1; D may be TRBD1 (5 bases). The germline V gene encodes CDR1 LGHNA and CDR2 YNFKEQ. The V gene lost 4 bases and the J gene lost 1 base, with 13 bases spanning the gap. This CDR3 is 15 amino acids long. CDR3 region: CASSRRVSGNTEAFF. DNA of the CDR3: TGTGCCAGCAGCCGCAGGGTATCAGGGAACACTGAAGCTTTCTTT.

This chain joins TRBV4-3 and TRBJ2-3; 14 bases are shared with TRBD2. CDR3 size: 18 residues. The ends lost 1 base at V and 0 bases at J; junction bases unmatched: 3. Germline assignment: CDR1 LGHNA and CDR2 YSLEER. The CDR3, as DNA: TGCGCCAGCAGCCAAGCCAGACTAGCGGGAGGGAGCACAGATACGCAGTATTTT. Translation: CASSQARLAGGSTDTQYF.

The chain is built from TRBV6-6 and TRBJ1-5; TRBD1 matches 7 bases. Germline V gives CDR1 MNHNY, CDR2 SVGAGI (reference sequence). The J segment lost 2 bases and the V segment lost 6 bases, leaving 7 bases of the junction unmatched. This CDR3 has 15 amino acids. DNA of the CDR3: TGTGCCAGCAGCCTCGCGCAGGGGGGCAATCAGCCCCAGCATTTT. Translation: CASSLAQGGNQPQHF.

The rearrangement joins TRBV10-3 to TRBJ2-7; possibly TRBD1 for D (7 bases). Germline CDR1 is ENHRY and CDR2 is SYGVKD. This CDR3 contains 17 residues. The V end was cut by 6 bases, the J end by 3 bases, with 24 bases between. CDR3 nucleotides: TGTGCCATCAGAGGTGCCATGGAGGGGGCGGCTTACTACGAGCAGTACTTC. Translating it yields CAIRGAMEGAAYYEQYF.

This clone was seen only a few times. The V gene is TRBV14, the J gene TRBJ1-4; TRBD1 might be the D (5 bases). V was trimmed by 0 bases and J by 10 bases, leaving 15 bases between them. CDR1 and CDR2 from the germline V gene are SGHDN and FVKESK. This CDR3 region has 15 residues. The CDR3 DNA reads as TGTGCCAGCAGCCAAGATCCCTCCCGTGGGGGAAAACTGTTTTTT. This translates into CASSQDPSRGGKLFF.

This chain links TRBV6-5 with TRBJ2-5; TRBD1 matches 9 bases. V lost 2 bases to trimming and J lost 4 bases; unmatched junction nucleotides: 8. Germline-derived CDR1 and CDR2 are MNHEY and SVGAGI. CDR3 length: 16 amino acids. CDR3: CASSYHTPGQGETQYF. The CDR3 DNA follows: TGTGCCAGCAGTTACCACACCCCGGGACAGGGAGAGACCCAGTACTTC.

In nucleotides, the CDR3 is TGCAGCGTTGAAGCTTTGGGGCGGACTAATGAAAAACTGTTTTTT. Translated, it gives CSVEALGRTNEKLFF. J is TRBJ1-4 and V is TRBV29-1; D is possibly TRBD1 (5 bases). Trimming took 1 base from V and 2 from J, leaving 11 bases between them. The CDR3 loop spans 15 amino acids. Germline V lookup: CDR1 SQVTM, CDR2 ANQGSEA.

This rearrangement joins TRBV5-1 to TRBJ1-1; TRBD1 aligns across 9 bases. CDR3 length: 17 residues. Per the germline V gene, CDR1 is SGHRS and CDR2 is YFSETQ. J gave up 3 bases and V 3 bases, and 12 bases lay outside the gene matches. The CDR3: CASSSKQGAGMDTEAFF. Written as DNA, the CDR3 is TGCGCCAGCAGCTCAAAACAGGGGGCGGGGATGGACACTGAAGCTTTCTTT.

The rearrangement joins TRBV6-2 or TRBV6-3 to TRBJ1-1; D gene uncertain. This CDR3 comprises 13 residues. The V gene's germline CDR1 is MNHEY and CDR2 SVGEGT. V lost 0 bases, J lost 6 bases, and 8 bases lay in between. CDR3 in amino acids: CASSYSLGSEAFF. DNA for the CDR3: TGTGCCAGCAGTTACTCGCTCGGGTCTGAAGCTTTCTTT.

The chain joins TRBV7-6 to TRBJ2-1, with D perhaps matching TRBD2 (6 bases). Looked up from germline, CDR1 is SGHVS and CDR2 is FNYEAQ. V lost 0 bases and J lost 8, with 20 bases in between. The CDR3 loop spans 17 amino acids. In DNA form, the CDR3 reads TGTGCCAGCAGCTTAGCGCTGGTAGCGGCCGAGGCCCATGAGCAGTTCTTC. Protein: CASSLALVAAEAHEQFF.

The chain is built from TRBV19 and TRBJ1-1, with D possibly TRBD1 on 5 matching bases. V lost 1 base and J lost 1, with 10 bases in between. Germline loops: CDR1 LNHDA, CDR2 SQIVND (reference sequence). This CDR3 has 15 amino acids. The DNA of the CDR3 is TGTGCCAGTAGTATAGGGCTGGGACGGAACACTGAAGCTTTCTTT. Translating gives CASSIGLGRNTEAFF.